Presented here are 11 T cell receptor beta chains from one specimen sequenced in a study of T cells in Graves' hyperthyroidism and ophthalmopathy. Researchers amplified the TCR beta CDR3 regions from RNA transcripts. An initial round of RT-PCR targeting the TCR CDR3 relied on the HTBI primer set. TCRdb redid the calling of the multiplex PCR reads with MiXCR, one entry per CDR3 protein. Altogether over 500,000 distinct CDR3 sequences are present, approximately 49% being singletons, with the ten largest covering about two fifths. Sample: peripheral blood or thyroid tissue (not recorded which). The receptors were sampled from an adult woman with Graves' disease, either hyperthyroidism or ophthalmopathy (not recorded which).

The table lists this clonotype with many counts. This chain joins TRBV29-1 and TRBJ2-6; D is undetermined. V was cut by 4 bases and J by 0 bases, with 4 bases left in between. Germline CDR1 is SQVTM and CDR2 is ANQGSEA. This CDR3 comprises 13 residues. This chain's CDR3 is CSVAVSGANVLTF. The CDR3 DNA follows: TGCAGCGTTGCGGTCTCTGGGGCCAACGTCCTGACTTTC. Variable domain in full (rest from reference TRBV29-1 and TRBJ2-6): SAVISQKPSRDICQRGTSLTIQCQVDSQVTMMFWYRQQPGQSLTLIATANQGSEATYESGFVIDKFPISRPNLTFSTLTVSNMSPEDSSIYLCSVAVSGANVLTFGAGSRLTVL.

This clonotype occurred many times. The J gene is TRBJ2-7, the V gene TRBV7-2; 7 nucleotides match TRBD2. The CDR3 runs to 14 residues. After removal of 5 bases from V and 6 bases from J, the junction contained 10 bases not matched to a gene. Per germline, CDR1 SGHTA and CDR2 FQGNSA. This CDR3 is CASSPPGRRAEQYF. In nucleotides, the CDR3 is TGTGCCAGCAGCCCCCCCGGGAGGCGTGCCGAGCAGTACTTC.

This clonotype was recorded once. A much larger clone sits a single nucleotide away, making a read error possible. The chain couples TRBV10-3 to TRBJ1-5; no definite D call. Germline V gives CDR1 ENHRY, CDR2 SYGVKD. This CDR3 is built from 13 residues. The DNA for the CDR3 is TGTGCCAGCAGTTACACACGGAATCAGCCCCAGCGTTTT. This sequence encodes CASSYTRNQPQRF.

This clonotype was observed at least ten times. The chain recombines TRBV7-8 with TRBJ2-2; D might be TRBD2 (6 bases). The CDR3 runs to 15 residues. The V end was cut by 3 bases, the J end by 4 bases, with 12 bases between. CDR1 and CDR2 (germline): SGHVS, FQNEAQ. This CDR3 reads CASSLRLGGTGELFF. The CDR3 DNA follows: TGTGCCAGCAGCTTGCGACTAGGAGGCACCGGGGAGCTGTTTTTT.

Ten or more counts support this clonotype. V usage is TRBV4-1 and J usage is TRBJ1-1; D is unclear. The germline V gene has CDR1 MGHRA and CDR2 YSYEKL. This CDR3 region has 13 residues. V was clipped by 4 bases and J by 4 bases, with 10 bases between them. DNA of the CDR3: TGCGCCAGCAGCCGTCCAAGTGGCACTGAAGCTTTCTTT. This translates into CASSRPSGTEAFF.

This sequence joins TRBV25-1 and TRBJ1-2, with 10 bases matching TRBD1. Germline V CDR1 and CDR2: MGHDK, SYGVNS. V trimming: 2 bases; J trimming: 0 bases; junction bases outside the gene matches: 12. The CDR3 has 19 residues. The CDR3 DNA sequence: TGTGCCAGCAGTGAAAACCGACAGGGGGCGGTGGAAGCTAACTATGGCTACACCTTC. Amino acids: CASSENRQGAVEANYGYTF.

This clonotype was recorded only once. The chain employs TRBV29-1 and TRBJ1-1; D not resolved. CDR3 length: 12 amino acids. Deletions cut 1 base from V and 5 bases from J, with 8 bases between. Per the germline V gene, CDR1 is SQVTM and CDR2 is ANQGSEA. The CDR3 DNA follows: TGCAGCGTTGAAGGGGGAGAAACTGAAGCTTTCTTT. It encodes CSVEGGETEAFF.

This clonotype was seen at least ten times. The chain recombines TRBV19 with TRBJ2-7; TRBD2 matches at 10 bases. Germline V gene lookup returns CDR1 LNHDA and CDR2 SQIVND (reference sequence). The ends lost 6 bases at V and 7 bases at J; junction bases unmatched: 9. This CDR3 is built from 14 residues. The CDR3 nucleotides are TGTGCCAGTAGCCGAAGAGCGGGAGGGGAAGAGCAGTACTTC. Its translation: CASSRRAGGEEQYF.

At least ten counts were recorded for this clonotype. The J gene is TRBJ1-2, the V gene TRBV4-3; unclear D gene. With 2 bases removed from V and 0 bases from J, the gap between germline ends came to 7 bases. The V gene's germline CDR1 is LGHNA and CDR2 YSLEER. This CDR3 has 14 amino acids. The CDR3 region is CASSQSASNYGYTF. Written as DNA, the CDR3 is TGCGCCAGCAGCCAATCAGCATCTAACTATGGCTACACCTTC.

A note on this clonotype: A much larger clonotype is one base distant, so this may be a read error. This chain connects TRBV10-1 to TRBJ2-2; TRBD1 is a possible D gene (6 bases). The CDR3 contains 13 residues. Trimming cost V 7 bases and J 1 base, with 7 bases left between them. Looked up from germline, CDR1 is WNHNN and CDR2 is SYGVQD (reference sequence). CDR3 sequence (DNA): TGCGCCAGCAAGGGACAGAACACCGGGGAGCTGTTTTTT. Its protein is CASKGQNTGELFF.

This clonotype was counted between two and nine times. The chain is built from TRBV10-3 and TRBJ2-2; D gene ambiguous. The CDR3 contains 13 residues. Germline V lookup: CDR1 ENHRY, CDR2 SYGVKD. The V end was cut by 7 bases, the J end by 1 base, with 7 bases between. CDR3 protein: CAIMDGNTGELFF. For the CDR3, the DNA is TGTGCCATCATGGACGGGAACACCGGGGAGCTGTTTTTT.